The 18 T cell receptor beta chains below all came from one sample that was sequenced in a study of shared clonotypes between healthy human individuals. The assay was immunoSEQ multiplex PCR, and TCRdb's table has in-frame clones only and misses some. The sample consists of approximately 740,000 clones, under 80% of them appearing once. The sequenced sample consisted of memory CD4+ T cells sorted from blood. Subset: CD45RA-negative fraction. The receptors were sampled from a young woman in good health.

The chain couples TRBV6-5 to TRBJ2-1; 11 positions agree with TRBD2. V gave up 4 bases and J gave up 5 bases; unmatched junction bases: 7. CDR1 is MNHEY and CDR2 is SVGAGI in the germline V gene. This CDR3 is 16 amino acids long. CDR3 loop: CASSSPGTSGNNEQFF. CDR3 nucleotide sequence: TGTGCCAGCAGTTCCCCCGGGACTAGCGGTAACAATGAGCAGTTCTTC.

The chain carries TRBV6-5 and TRBJ1-1; possibly TRBD1 for D (5 bases). With 5 bases removed from V and 9 bases from J, the gap between germline ends came to 13 bases. Germline-derived CDR1 and CDR2 are MNHEY and SVGAGI. The CDR3 extends over 12 amino acids. The chain's CDR3 is CASSAPGRQAFF. Here the CDR3 DNA reads TGTGCCAGCAGTGCCCCAGGGAGGCAAGCTTTCTTT.

This clone was recorded a few times. The chain employs TRBV5-1 and TRBJ2-1; the D is unclear. From germline, CDR1 is SGHRS and CDR2 YFSETQ. V gave up 4 bases and J gave up 8 bases, with 22 bases separating them. There are 16 residues in the CDR3. Here the CDR3 reads CASSGTAYTSTHEQFF. CDR3 DNA: TGCGCCAGCAGCGGCACTGCGTATACGAGCACACATGAGCAGTTCTTC.

This clone was found many times. The chain has TRBV6-5 and TRBJ2-7, with 7 bases that match TRBD1. This CDR3 contains 15 residues. From germline, CDR1 is MNHEY and CDR2 SVGAGI. Losses at the gene ends were 6 bases for V and 11 bases for J; bases not matched to a gene: 19. The CDR3 sequence: CASSPLDRAPTLEYF. The CDR3 nucleotides are TGTGCCAGCAGCCCACTTGACAGGGCGCCAACGTTGGAGTACTTC.

The chain links TRBV14 to TRBJ2-7; D remains unclear. Looked up from germline, CDR1 is SGHDN and CDR2 is FVKESK. The CDR3 length is 15 residues. V lost 1 base and J lost 3, with 13 bases in between. CDR3 loop: CASSQGRRNSYEQYF. Here the CDR3 DNA reads TGTGCCAGCAGCCAAGGTCGTAGGAATAGCTACGAGCAGTACTTC.

The V gene is TRBV30, the J gene TRBJ2-7; a weak D match, TRBD2 (5 bases). The CDR3 spans 13 residues. Looked up from germline, CDR1 is GTSNPN and CDR2 is SVGIG (reference sequence). With 5 bases removed from V and 6 bases from J, the gap between germline ends came to 17 bases. The DNA for the CDR3 is TGTGCCTGGGCTCCCGGTGAGGGAACCGAGCAGTACTTC. Translation: CAWAPGEGTEQYF.

This chain joins TRBV14 and TRBJ1-5, with unresolved D. CDR1 SGHDN and CDR2 FVKESK come from the germline V gene. The CDR3 loop spans 15 amino acids. Trimming removed 1 base from V and 2 bases from J, with 9 bases in between. The CDR3 nucleotides are TGTGCCAGCAGCCAAGGTGGCCAGGGCAATCAGCCCCAGCATTTT. As protein: CASSQGGQGNQPQHF. Drawing the rest from reference TRBV14 and TRBJ1-5, the complete variable domain is EAGVTQFPSHSVIEKGQTVTLRCDPISGHDNLYWYRRVMGKEIKFLLHFVKESKQDESGMPNNRFLAERTGGTYSTLKVQPAELEDSGVYFCASSQGGQGNQPQHFGDGTRLSIL.

This clone was picked up one time. The rearrangement uses TRBV28 and TRBJ1-2, with 8 positions matching TRBD1. Germline assignment: CDR1 MDHEN and CDR2 SYDVKM. Unmatched junction bases numbered 6, after V lost 2 bases and J lost 4 bases. The CDR3 has 15 amino acids. The CDR3 is CASSLDAGGGYGYTF. The CDR3, as DNA: TGTGCCAGCAGTTTAGACGCAGGGGGCGGCTATGGCTACACCTTC.

The gene calls are TRBV28 and TRBJ2-3, with 7 positions matching TRBD2. Trimming cost V 5 bases and J 2 bases; bases outside gene matches: 10. In germline, CDR1 is MDHEN, CDR2 SYDVKM. The CDR3 sequence is 16 residues long. CDR3 sequence reads: CASSPARAGATDTQYF. The DNA of the CDR3 is TGTGCCAGCAGTCCGGCGAGGGCGGGAGCCACAGATACGCAGTATTTT.

The chain recombines TRBV28 with TRBJ1-3, with TRBD1 matching 10 bases. CDR3 length: 15 amino acids. CDR1 is MDHEN, CDR2 SYDVKM, per germline. The trim removed 6 bases at V and 0 bases at J, leaving 2 bases unmatched. The CDR3 reads CASSWDRGSGNTIYF. CDR3 sequence (DNA): TGTGCCAGCAGCTGGGACAGGGGCTCTGGAAACACCATATATTTT.

This clone showed up just once. The gene calls are TRBV19 and TRBJ1-1; D not certain. Germline V gene sequence: CDR1 LNHDA, CDR2 SQIVND (reference sequence). This CDR3 has 14 residues. With 0 bases removed from V and 8 bases from J, the gap between germline ends came to 13 bases. The CDR3: CASSIDQSAQEAFF. The CDR3 DNA sequence: TGTGCCAGTAGTATAGATCAGTCGGCGCAGGAAGCTTTCTTT.

The gene calls are TRBV15 and TRBJ2-7; D gene ambiguous. The length of the CDR3 is 15 residues. The V end was cut by 0 bases, the J end by 9 bases, with 18 bases between. Germline V gene sequence: CDR1 LNHNV, CDR2 YYDKDF (reference sequence). The CDR3, as DNA: TGTGCCACCAGCAGAGATCTCGGCCCCATGCTTGGGCAGTACTTC. Translating gives CATSRDLGPMLGQYF.

The CDR3 region is CASSSRWAGLGNTEAFF. As DNA, the CDR3 is TGTGCCAGCAGTTCGAGGTGGGCAGGCCTAGGGAACACTGAAGCTTTCTTT. V is TRBV28 and J is TRBJ1-1; D is undetermined. Trimming cost V 4 bases and J 1 base, with 19 bases left between them. This CDR3 is built from 17 residues. Germline CDR1 and CDR2: MDHEN and SYDVKM.

The chain employs TRBV29-1 and TRBJ2-7; TRBD1 might be the D (5 bases). Trimming took 1 base from V and 4 from J, leaving 8 bases between them. The germline CDR1 and CDR2 sequences are SQVTM and ANQGSEA. CDR3 length: 12 residues. CDR3 DNA: TGCAGCGTTGAAGGAGCAGGGTACGAGCAGTACTTC. Amino acids: CSVEGAGYEQYF.

This chain uses TRBV28 with TRBJ2-2; D gene uncertain. The CDR3 is 12 residues long. Germline V CDR1 and CDR2: MDHEN, SYDVKM. The V end was cut by 3 bases, the J end by 6 bases, with 5 bases between. CDR3 DNA sequence: TGTGCCAGCAGTTTTTTCCCCGGGGAGCTGTTTTTT. It is translated as CASSFFPGELFF.

The chain carries TRBV7-8 and TRBJ2-7; D tentatively reads TRBD1 or TRBD2 (6 bases each). With 5 bases removed from V and 3 bases from J, the gap between germline ends came to 20 bases. Germline V lookup: CDR1 SGHVS, CDR2 FQNEAQ. The CDR3 is made up of 16 amino acids. The chain's CDR3 is CASSPRQGRSHYEQYF. The CDR3 region has the DNA TGTGCCAGCAGCCCCCGCCAGGGGAGGAGTCACTACGAGCAGTACTTC. Supplemented by reference TRBV7-8 and TRBJ2-7, the full variable domain reads GAGVSQSPRYKVAKRGQDVALRCDPISGHVSLFWYQQALGQGPEFLTYFQNEAQLDKSGLPSDRFFAERPEGSVSTLKIQRTQQEDSAVYLCASSPRQGRSHYEQYFGPGTRLTVT.

The chain joins TRBV28 to TRBJ2-7, with D perhaps matching TRBD1 (6 bases). The CDR3 consists of 14 residues. The V end was cut by 7 bases, the J end by 7 bases, with 20 bases between. Germline V gene lookup returns CDR1 MDHEN and CDR2 SYDVKM. CDR3 in amino acids: CASTLQGRKGEQYF. In nucleotides, the CDR3 is TGTGCCAGCACCTTACAGGGTCGGAAAGGAGAGCAGTACTTC.

This chain joins TRBV29-1 and TRBJ2-3; D gene ambiguous. V lost 3 bases to trimming and J lost 6 bases, with 7 bases between them. The CDR3 totals 11 residues. In germline, CDR1 is SQVTM, CDR2 ANQGSEA. CDR3 coding DNA: TGCAGCGTTGAGTCTAGGGATACGCAGTATTTT. The encoded protein is CSVESRDTQYF.